The 8 T cell receptor beta chains listed next were all sequenced from one sample in a study of blood T cells in healthy people across ages. A second PCR, run for roughly 7 to 12 cycles, used a sample-barcoded 5' primer plus a J-beta primer mix. TCRdb re-derived calls from the 5' RACE reads in MiXCR, one entry per CDR3 protein. This sample carries approximately 800,000 distinct CDR3 sequences, roughly 25% of them seen once, and the ten largest clones take under 4.5%. This sample was shared with a second study, whose subject was T cells of mothers and their children.

Sequences were obtained from blood. All receptors come from a boy between 10 and 17 years old in good health.

This clonotype was picked up many times. The rearrangement joins TRBV20-1 to TRBJ2-5; D perhaps matches TRBD2 (5 bases). From germline, CDR1 is DFQATT and CDR2 SNEGSKA (reference sequence). V lost 3 bases, J lost 5 bases, and 13 bases lay in between. The CDR3 consists of 13 residues. CDR3 in DNA: TGCAGTGCTAGGCCCGGGGAGAGGGAGACCCAGTACTTC. Protein sequence: CSARPGERETQYF.

The table lists this clonotype with many counts. The chain is built from TRBV27 and TRBJ1-2; TRBD1 matches 8 bases. Germline V lookup: CDR1 MNHEY, CDR2 SMNVEV (reference sequence). This CDR3 contains 15 residues. After removal of 2 bases from V and 5 bases from J, the junction contained 7 bases not matched to a gene. The CDR3 spells CASSLGQGASYGYTF. The CDR3 DNA is TGTGCCAGCAGTTTAGGGCAGGGGGCGTCATATGGCTACACCTTC.

In this sample, this clonotype turned up once. The chain couples TRBV12-3 or TRBV12-4 to TRBJ2-2; TRBD2 is a possible D gene (6 bases). V shed 7 bases and J shed 3 bases, with 15 bases lying between them. The length of the CDR3 is 15 residues. The CDR3 coding sequence is TGTGCCAGCAACCCCTCCGGGGGATACACCGGGGAGCTGTTTTTT. Protein product: CASNPSGGYTGELFF.

The rearrangement joins TRBV5-1 to TRBJ2-1, with 7 bases identical to TRBD1. From germline, CDR1 is SGHRS and CDR2 YFSETQ. This CDR3 comprises 15 residues. V shed 2 bases and J 3 bases; nucleotides not matched to a gene: 5. CDR3 sequence (DNA): TGCGCCAGCAGCTTTTCAGGGACAGACTACAATGAGCAGTTCTTC. This gives the protein CASSFSGTDYNEQFF.

The rearrangement joins TRBV7-2 to TRBJ2-7; D is possibly TRBD1 (6 bases). This CDR3 is 14 amino acids long. Germline CDR1 reads SGHTA; CDR2 reads FQGNSA. Trimming took 1 base from V and 2 from J, leaving 9 bases between them. This chain's CDR3 is CASSLVWDTYEQYF. The CDR3 nucleotides are TGTGCCAGCAGCTTAGTTTGGGACACCTACGAGCAGTACTTC.

In its sample, this clonotype was seen a few times. The chain recombines TRBV7-6 with TRBJ2-5, with TRBD1 matching over 11 bases. J was trimmed by 5 bases and V by 5 bases; bases with no gene match: 7. Germline CDR1 and CDR2: SGHVS and FNYEAQ. The length of the CDR3 is 15 residues. CDR3 in DNA: TGTGCCAGCAGCCCCCGGGACAGGGGGGATGAGACCCAGTACTTC. This sequence encodes CASSPRDRGDETQYF.

This clonotype turned up a few times. The genes are TRBV3-1 and TRBJ2-4; 10 bases are shared with TRBD1. The CDR3 sequence is 16 residues long. Losses at the gene ends were 1 base for V and 3 bases for J; bases not matched to a gene: 3. Per germline, CDR1 LGHDT and CDR2 YNNKEL (reference sequence). The CDR3 sequence: CASSQAGTGVKNIQYF. The CDR3 coding sequence is TGTGCCAGCAGCCAAGCCGGGACAGGGGTCAAAAACATTCAGTACTTC.

Regarding this clonotype: An end of the junction does not agree with germline; a read error may underlie this. The chain employs TRBV12-3 or TRBV12-4 and TRBJ2-7, with TRBD2 matching 10 bases. The CDR3 is 14 amino acids. This CDR3 reads CANSFGTSEYEQYF. CDR3 DNA: TGTGCCAACAGTTTTGGGACTAGCGAGTACGAGCAGTACTTC.